A single TCR beta chain is shown here with its context. CDR3 length: 13 amino acids. Germline lookup yields CDR1 WNHNN and CDR2 SYGVQD (reference sequence). V trimming: 5 bases; J trimming: 10 bases; junction bases outside the gene matches: 6. TCRdb's copy holds only in-frame clones and misses some; the assay was immunoSEQ multiplex PCR. The sample includes around 160,000 clones, around 85% of them seen just once. This entry is derived from a study of blood T cell repertoires in COVID-19. V gene TRBV10-1 combines with J gene TRBJ2-3; 10 bases agree with TRBD2. The sequence was obtained from a woman aged 60-75 years with COVID-19, enrolled during active disease. The sample consisted of peripheral blood. CDR3 region: CASSSASGGPQYF. The CDR3 DNA reads as TGCGCCAGCAGTAGTGCTAGCGGGGGCCCGCAGTATTTT.